The next 5 T cell receptor beta chains were all read from a single sample in a study of T cells in Graves' hyperthyroidism and ophthalmopathy. Template material for amplifying TCR beta CDR3 regions consisted of RNA transcripts. HTBI primers were used for first-round RT-PCR of the TCR CDR3. TCRdb reprocessed the multiplex PCR reads with MiXCR, giving one entry per CDR3 protein. This table holds about 740,000 distinct CDR3 sequences, around 15% found once. The sample consisted of blood. These receptors were taken from a woman between 18 and 29 years old with Graves' hyperthyroidism.

This clonotype was seen only a few times. V usage is TRBV20-1 and J usage is TRBJ1-3, with D perhaps TRBD1 (6 bases). The germline CDR1 and CDR2 sequences are DFQATT and SNEGSKA (reference sequence). The V end lost 5 bases, the J end lost 2 bases, and 13 bases lay between the germline ends. The CDR3 loop spans 14 amino acids. CDR3 protein: CSAPGGAAGNTIYF. The CDR3, as DNA: TGCAGTGCTCCCGGGGGGGCGGCTGGAAACACCATATATTTT.

Details on this clonotype: A much larger clone differs by one base, so this may be a read error. The gene calls are TRBV30 and TRBJ1-4; possible D gene TRBD1, 5 bases. CDR3 length equals 15 residues. Between the trimmed V and J ends, which lost 3 bases and 10 bases, there was a span of 21 bases. Germline CDR1 is GTSNPN and CDR2 is SVGIG (reference sequence). CDR3 protein: CAWRSMAGPTGKLFF. The CDR3 DNA reads TGTGCCTGGAGAAGTATGGCAGGGCCGACGGGAAAACTGTTTTTT.

This clonotype was seen at least ten times. The chain employs TRBV4-3 and TRBJ2-2; 10 bases match TRBD2. The CDR3 is made up of 20 amino acids. Trimming at V came to 0 bases and at J to 3 bases, leaving 13 bases not matched to a gene. Germline V lookup: CDR1 LGHNA, CDR2 YSLEER. The CDR3 spells CASSQDNRLAGDLYTGELFF. The CDR3 coding sequence is TGCGCCAGCAGCCAAGATAATCGTCTAGCGGGAGATTTGTACACCGGGGAGCTGTTTTTT.

This clonotype was seen at least ten times. V and J are TRBV28 and TRBJ1-1; a weak D match, TRBD1 (5 bases). Germline CDR1 and CDR2: MDHEN and SYDVKM. Trimming took 3 bases from V and 4 from J, leaving 15 bases between them. This CDR3 region has 15 residues. The DNA for the CDR3 is TGTGCCAGCAGTTTTGCCGCAGGGTCCCTCACTGAAGCTTTCTTT. Residues: CASSFAAGSLTEAFF.

This clonotype came up a few times. The rearrangement joins TRBV7-8 to TRBJ2-2; D might be TRBD2 (6 bases). Germline V gene lookup returns CDR1 SGHVS and CDR2 FQNEAQ. There are 16 residues in the CDR3. V was pared by 5 bases and J by 5 bases, with 18 bases between. In DNA form, the CDR3 reads TGTGCCAGCAGCCTAACCCGAGGGCGGGGAACCGGGGAGCTGTTTTTT. Translation gives CASSLTRGRGTGELFF.